By frequency in the sample, the clone carrying this TCR beta chain is large. Its target is not known. The sample originates from a study of T cell clones after liver transplantation. Overall study findings and caveats: In 5 of 8 subjects, circulating graft-donor-reactive CD4 TCRbeta sequences fell significantly after transplant.

The method was immunoSEQ multiplex PCR; TCRdb's version includes in-frame clones alone and lacks a portion of them. The profile covers over 15,000 clones, with about 84% appearing a single time and approximately 35% taken by the ten largest. Losses at the gene ends were 4 bases for V and 3 bases for J; bases not matched to a gene: 7. Germline V gene lookup returns CDR1 SGHRS and CDR2 YFSETQ. This CDR3 has 14 amino acids. The chain recombines TRBV5-1 with TRBJ2-7, with TRBD2 matching 7 bases. The sequence was obtained from a human patient who received a liver transplant. Some T cells may be the graft donor's. Source: CD8+ T cells from blood, taken around 50 months after liver transplant. The CDR3 here is CASSIGTTYYEQYF. The CDR3 DNA sequence: TGCGCCAGCAGCATCGGGACTACTTACTACGAGCAGTACTTC.